Listed below are T cell receptor beta chains from one sample, sequenced in a study of shared clonotypes between healthy human individuals. Sequencing was performed with immunoSEQ multiplex PCR; in TCRdb, only in-frame clones are kept and a portion is missing. The repertoire holds over a million clones, with 75% as singletons. The sample comprised memory CD4+ T cells sorted from blood. The receptors were sampled from a man aged 18 to 29 in good health. Both conserved end residues are part of each CDR3. The D gene is left open where the match is weak. Size values are once, few and many counts, or a class for expanded clones, and some rows have none.

clone size	V gene	J gene	D gene	CDR3 DNA	CDR3 protein
-	TRBV18	TRBJ2-6	TRBD1	TGTGCCAGCTCACCAGGGACAGCCCGCTCTGGGGCCAACGTCCTGACTTTC	CASSPGTARSGANVLTF
once	TRBV10-2	TRBJ1-4	-	TGCGCCAGCAGGGGTTCCTCATCCGGACCAACTAATGAAAAACTGTTTTTT	CASRGSSSGPTNEKLFF
few	TRBV5-6	TRBJ2-1	-	TGTGCCAGCAGCCCCCGGGCCCTTTCTGGACATGAGCAGTTCTTC	CASSPRALSGHEQFF
-	TRBV19	TRBJ2-4	-	TGTGCCAGTAGCCTAGGGATACTAGCCAAAAACATTCAGTACTTC	CASSLGILAKNIQYF
-	TRBV29-1	TRBJ1-1	-	TGCACCACTCCGGGGCAGAAGCTGAACACTGAAGCTTTCTTT	CTTPGQKLNTEAFF
few	TRBV6-1	TRBJ2-3	TRBD2	TGTGCCAGCAGTGAAGGTAGCGGGGGAGGCACAGATACGCAGTATTTT	CASSEGSGGGTDTQYF
-	TRBV27	TRBJ1-1	-	TGTGCCAGCAGTTTTCGTCCGACTACTGAAGCTTTCTTT	CASSFRPTTEAFF
many	TRBV2	TRBJ2-3	-	TGTGCCAGCAGTCCAGAGACAGGGAGGACAGATACGCAGTATTTT	CASSPETGRTDTQYF
many	TRBV18	TRBJ2-5	-	TGTGCCAGCTCACCAAACGGAGCCCAAGAGACCCAGTACTTC	CASSPNGAQETQYF
once	TRBV5-1	TRBJ2-1	TRBD1	TGCGCCAGCAGCTTGGAGGGACAGGGGTACAATGAGCAGTTCTTC	CASSLEGQGYNEQFF
-	TRBV28	TRBJ1-3	-	TGTGCCAGCAGTTTAATATCAACTGGCGGTTCTGGAAACACCATATATTTT	CASSLISTGGSGNTIYF
-	TRBV2	TRBJ2-7	-	TGTGCCAGCAGTCAGACAGTTTCCTACGAGCAGTACTTC	CASSQTVSYEQYF
once	TRBV12-5	TRBJ2-5	-	TGTGCTAGTGGTTTCCGGACCCCCAGTACAGAGACCCAGTACTTC	CASGFRTPSTETQYF
-	TRBV30	TRBJ1-4	-	TGTGCCAGAAGGGACGGCCGGAATGAAAAACTGTTTTTT	CARRDGRNEKLFF
-	TRBV2	TRBJ2-1	TRBD1	TGTGCCAGCAGTCCGGACAGGTGGGACAATGAGCAGTTCTTC	CASSPDRWDNEQFF
once	TRBV7-9	TRBJ2-7	TRBD2	TGTGCCAGCAGCTTGGGACTAGCGGGAACGTACGAGCAGTACTTC	CASSLGLAGTYEQYF
-	TRBV2	TRBJ2-5	-	TGTGCCAGCCGCAGCCAGGTATTTGAAGAGACCCAGTACTTC	CASRSQVFEETQYF
once	TRBV21-1	TRBJ1-2	-	TGTGCCAGCAGCAAAACTCAGGACAGTCGCTATGGCTACACCTTC	CASSKTQDSRYGYTF
-	TRBV7-9	TRBJ1-4	-	TGTGCCAGCAGCTTAGTTAATGAAAAACTGTTTTTT	CASSLVNEKLFF
-	TRBV2	TRBJ1-4	-	TGTGCCAGCAGTAGAATCAGGGAGGGAGAGGAAAAACTGTTTTTT	CASSRIREGEEKLFF
-	TRBV27	TRBJ1-5	-	TGTGCCAGCAGTGAGTCCGTTTGGCAGCCCCAGCATTTT	CASSESVWQPQHF
-	TRBV7-9	TRBJ2-5	-	TGTGCCAGCAGCCTTACAGACCCGGGGGCAGAGACCCAGTACTTC	CASSLTDPGAETQYF
-	TRBV4-2	TRBJ2-3	TRBD2	TGTGCCAGCAGCCGGGGAACGCGGGGGGGCACAGATACGCAGTATTTT	CASSRGTRGGTDTQYF
-	TRBV2	TRBJ2-5	TRBD1	TGTGCCAGCAGTGAGGGACAGGTCCAAGAGACCCAGTACTTC	CASSEGQVQETQYF
few	TRBV11-2	TRBJ1-6	-	TGTGCCAGCAGCTTACGTCGAGCTCGGGGCGATTCACCCCTCCACTTT	CASSLRRARGDSPLHF
-	TRBV30	TRBJ2-7	-	TGTGCCTGGAGTGTACAGGAGGAGGGCCTTAAAGAGCAGTACTTC	CAWSVQEEGLKEQYF
-	TRBV28	TRBJ1-5	-	TGTGCCAGCAGTTTAGATGCTCGACCCGGCGGCAATCAGCCCCAGCATTTT	CASSLDARPGGNQPQHF
-	TRBV14	TRBJ2-3	-	TGTGCCAGCAGCCAGCTATGTAATCCGGATACGCAGTATTTT	CASSQLCNPDTQYF
-	TRBV10-3	TRBJ2-2	TRBD2	TGTGCCATCCGGGCTAGCGGGGACAACACCGGGGAGCTGTTTTTT	CAIRASGDNTGELFF
-	TRBV6-1	TRBJ2-7	-	TGTGCCATCTCGCTCCCCTCCTACGAGCAGTACTTC	CAISLPSYEQYF
few	TRBV10-3	TRBJ2-5	-	TGTGCCATCAGTGAGTCTTGGACAAGCCAAGAGACCCAGTACTTC	CAISESWTSQETQYF
-	TRBV30	TRBJ2-1	TRBD1	TGTGCCTGGAGTGGTGGGACAGGGTCCTACAATGAGCAGTTCTTC	CAWSGGTGSYNEQFF
-	TRBV2	TRBJ2-3	-	TGTGCCGCCCCAGGAGACGGGGGGCACACAGATACGCAGTATTTT	CAAPGDGGHTDTQYF
-	TRBV5-1	TRBJ1-2	-	TGCGCCAGCAGCTTGGGGGACGGAGGTAACTATGGCTACACCTTC	CASSLGDGGNYGYTF
once	TRBV2	TRBJ2-6	-	TGTGCCAGCAGTGAGGGAGGGGGACCCTCTGGGGCCAACGTCCTGACTTTC	CASSEGGGPSGANVLTF
-	TRBV28	TRBJ1-3	-	TGTGCCAGCAGCCGGGTACGTCAGTCTGGAAACACCATATATTTT	CASSRVRQSGNTIYF
-	TRBV5-1	TRBJ2-5	TRBD2	TGCGCCAGCAGCTTAACCGGACTAGCGGGAGAGACCCAGTACTTC	CASSLTGLAGETQYF
-	TRBV7-2	TRBJ1-1	TRBD1	TGTGCCAGCAGCACGACAGGGAGTGCGAACACTGAAGCTTTCTTT	CASSTTGSANTEAFF
-	TRBV5-8	TRBJ1-1	-	TGTGCCAGCAGCCTCCTGAAGAGGTTCGACACTGAAGCTTTCTTT	CASSLLKRFDTEAFF
-	TRBV27	TRBJ2-2	-	TGTGCCAGCAGTTCGAACAGGGGAGGCAACACCGGGGAGCTGTTTTTT	CASSSNRGGNTGELFF
-	TRBV11-3	TRBJ1-5	TRBD1	TGTGCCAGGACAGGGGCCCTTAATCAGCCCCAGCATTTT	CARTGALNQPQHF
-	TRBV5-1	TRBJ2-5	-	TGCGCCAGCAGAGGGGAGACCCAGTACTTC	CASRGETQYF
-	TRBV7-3	TRBJ2-2	-	TGTGCCAGCAGCCTTAGAGATGGCGGGGAGCTGTTTTTT	CASSLRDGGELFF
-	TRBV6-1	TRBJ1-5	-	TGTGCCAGTTTAGCAGGGGTAAATCAGCCCCAGCATTTT	CASLAGVNQPQHF
many	TRBV6-6	TRBJ1-2	-	TGTGCCAGCAGTTGGACGGACCCTGGCTACACCTTC	CASSWTDPGYTF
few	TRBV7-2	TRBJ2-7	-	TGTGCCAGCAGCTTAAACAGGGTTGCCTACGAGCAGTACTTC	CASSLNRVAYEQYF
-	TRBV9	TRBJ2-1	-	TGTGCCAGCAGCCCGATCGGACAGAGTTACAATGAGCAGTTCTTC	CASSPIGQSYNEQFF
-	TRBV23-1	TRBJ1-2	TRBD1	TGCGCCAGCAGTCAGCCGGTGAGTAGGGACAGGGATGGCTACACCTTC	CASSQPVSRDRDGYTF
-	TRBV5-4	TRBJ1-2	-	TGTGCCAGCAGCTTGGTGGGGACATCTAACTATGGCTACACCTTC	CASSLVGTSNYGYTF
few	TRBV5-5	TRBJ2-3	-	TGTGCCAGCAGCTTTACAGGGGGGGCGTCCACAGATACGCAGTATTTT	CASSFTGGASTDTQYF
-	TRBV7-2	TRBJ2-3	-	TGTGCCAGCAGATTTCAGACTGATACGCAGTATTTT	CASRFQTDTQYF
-	TRBV5-1	TRBJ2-5	TRBD1	TGCGCCAGCAGCCCGACAGGGCTAAAGCAACAAGAGACCCAGTACTTC	CASSPTGLKQQETQYF
few	TRBV18	TRBJ1-2	TRBD1	TGTGCCAGCGTCGCCGGGACAGGGGATGGCTACACCTTC	CASVAGTGDGYTF
-	TRBV7-2	TRBJ2-7	-	TGTGCCAGCAGCTTAGAGCATGCCTACGAGCAGTACTTC	CASSLEHAYEQYF
-	TRBV7-2	TRBJ2-7	TRBD1	TGTGCCAGCAGCCTTGGGACAGGCCCCTCCTACGAGCAGTACTTC	CASSLGTGPSYEQYF
-	TRBV2	TRBJ2-3	TRBD1	TGTGCCAGTCGGATGACCGGGACAGGGGCCGATACGCAGTATTTT	CASRMTGTGADTQYF
-	TRBV2	TRBJ2-7	-	TGTGCCACCACCCCGAGACAGACCTACGAGCAGTACTTC	CATTPRQTYEQYF